These 12 T cell receptor beta chains originate from one sample sequenced in a study of molecular identifiers for immune sequencing clone quantification. TCRdb reprocessed the PCR reads via MiXCR and lists one record per CDR3 protein. The repertoire has over 600,000 distinct CDR3 sequences, approximately 20% of them found once; the top ten carry 0.75% to 0.95%. Sequencing input: naive CD8+ T cells from blood, with Jurkat cell RNA spiked in. The subset denotes: FACS-sorted CD8+CD4-CCR7+CD45RA+ naive T cells. Every receptor here comes from a human donor in good health. Some libraries in this study had Jurkat cell RNA spiked in.

There are a few counts of this clonotype. This sequence joins TRBV3-1 and TRBJ2-1; possible D gene TRBD1, 5 bases. This CDR3 is 15 amino acids long. Looked up from germline, CDR1 is LGHDT and CDR2 is YNNKEL (reference sequence). Trimming took 2 bases from V and 3 from J, leaving 11 bases between them. The DNA of the CDR3 is TGTGCCAGCAGCCAAAGACAGTCCCTCTACAATGAGCAGTTCTTC. Translated, it gives CASSQRQSLYNEQFF.

The table lists this clonotype with many counts. The V gene is TRBV7-9, the J gene TRBJ2-3, with 10 nucleotides matching TRBD2. Trimming at V came to 8 bases and at J to 2 bases, leaving 13 bases not matched to a gene. The CDR3 runs to 17 residues. Germline assignment: CDR1 SEHNR and CDR2 FQNEAQ (reference sequence). The CDR3 here is CASQPASGSGITDTQYF. CDR3 nucleotides: TGTGCCAGCCAACCGGCTAGCGGGAGCGGAATCACAGATACGCAGTATTTT.

This clonotype was recorded many times. This chain links TRBV4-3 with TRBJ2-3, with D possibly matching TRBD2 (5 bases). The V gene's germline CDR1 is LGHNA and CDR2 YSLEER. With 0 bases removed from V and 5 bases from J, the gap between germline ends came to 15 bases. CDR3 length: 16 residues. As DNA, the CDR3 is TGCGCCAGCAGCCAAGAGTTAGGCCCCGGGGAAGATACGCAGTATTTT. Its protein is CASSQELGPGEDTQYF.

This clonotype was recorded many times. At one of its ends the junction is not consistent with the germline gene, which may arise from a read error. V is TRBV29-1 and J is TRBJ1-1; TRBD1 is a possible D gene (5 bases). The CDR3 is 12 residues long. Per germline, CDR1 SQVTM and CDR2 ANQGSEA. In DNA form, the CDR3 reads TGCAGCGCTGAAGCAGGGACGGCTGAAGCTTTCTTT. Translating gives CSAEAGTAEAFF.

This clonotype was observed many times. V usage is TRBV2 and J usage is TRBJ2-1, with TRBD1 identical over 12 bases. CDR1 is SNHLY and CDR2 is FYNNEI in the germline V gene. The trim removed 1 base at V and 9 bases at J, leaving 7 bases unmatched. The CDR3 covers 16 residues. CDR3 loop: CASSEGPGQGAGEQFF. In nucleotides, the CDR3 is TGTGCCAGCAGTGAAGGTCCGGGACAGGGGGCAGGTGAGCAGTTCTTC.

Many counts were recorded for this clonotype. The chain couples TRBV4-3 to TRBJ2-7; no firm D call. CDR3 length: 15 amino acids. Deletions cut 0 bases from V and 4 bases from J, with 13 bases between. CDR1 is LGHNA and CDR2 is YSLEER in the germline V gene. The CDR3 sequence: CASSQDFGRPYEQYF. The DNA for the CDR3 is TGCGCCAGCAGCCAAGACTTCGGCAGACCATACGAGCAGTACTTC.

This clonotype was picked up many times. This chain links TRBV6-2 or TRBV6-3 with TRBJ2-7, with D possibly being TRBD1 (5 bases). The CDR3 has 14 residues. V was trimmed by 6 bases and J by 4 bases, leaving 16 bases between them. The V gene's germline CDR1 is MNHEY and CDR2 SVGEGT. The CDR3 sequence: CASSPTETRYEQYF. The CDR3, as DNA: TGTGCCAGCAGCCCGACAGAGACTCGATACGAGCAGTACTTC.

This clonotype was found a few times. This chain connects TRBV7-6 to TRBJ2-7, with D perhaps TRBD1 or TRBD2 (6 bases each). The CDR3 has 16 amino acids. The V and J ends lost 2 bases and 6 bases respectively, with 20 bases between them. Germline values: CDR1 SGHVS, CDR2 FNYEAQ. CDR3: CASSLSWGDKPGEQYF. The CDR3 bases are TGTGCCAGCAGCTTATCTTGGGGGGACAAGCCGGGCGAGCAGTACTTC.

A single count supports this clonotype. Possible read error: a much larger clone is one base away. The rearrangement uses TRBV7-9 and TRBJ1-2, with D maybe TRBD1 (5 bases). Germline CDR1 SEHNR, CDR2 FQNEAQ (reference sequence). V was shortened by 4 bases and J by 6 bases, with 18 bases between the two germline ends. CDR3 length equals 15 residues. The CDR3 region has the DNA TGTGCCAGCAGCTCTGTAGGACAACTGAACCATGGCTACACCTTC. Its translation is CASSSVGQLNHGYTF.

For this clonotype: This may arise from a read error, as a much more abundant clone is one base away. This sequence joins TRBV6-5 and TRBJ1-2; D is uncertain. Germline-derived CDR1 and CDR2 are MNHEY and SVGAGI. The CDR3 extends over 13 amino acids. The DNA of the CDR3 is TGTGCCAGCAGTTACCGCTCATTATATGGCAACACCTTC. This encodes CASSYRSLYGNTF.

There are a few counts of this clonotype. The rearrangement uses TRBV3-1 and TRBJ1-1; tentatively, D is TRBD1 (5 bases). The V end was cut by 3 bases, the J end by 4 bases, with 12 bases between. CDR1 is LGHDT and CDR2 is YNNKEL in the germline V gene (reference sequence). The CDR3 consists of 14 residues. As DNA, the CDR3 is TGTGCCAGCAGCCACGGACAAGTGAGCACTGAAGCTTTCTTT. Its translation is CASSHGQVSTEAFF.

This clonotype has ten or more counts. The rearrangement uses TRBV20-1 and TRBJ1-1; D is uncertain. Trimming cost V 6 bases and J 7 bases, with 9 bases left between them. This CDR3 contains 10 residues. CDR1 and CDR2 from the germline V gene are DFQATT and SNEGSKA (reference sequence). The CDR3: CSAPTVEAFF. The CDR3 DNA follows: TGCAGTGCGCCTACAGTTGAAGCTTTCTTT.